One T cell receptor beta chain is described in this entry. The antigen is undetermined. This CDR3 is 19 amino acids long. Germline lookup yields CDR1 MNHEY and CDR2 SVGEGT. V lost 6 bases to trimming and J lost 2 bases; unmatched junction nucleotides: 17. Using RNA transcripts as the source, TCR beta CDR3 regions were amplified. The TCR CDR3 first-round RT-PCR relied on the HTBI primer set. TCRdb used MiXCR to reprocess the multiplex PCR reads, holding one entry per CDR3 protein. The data show about 350,000 distinct CDR3 sequences, around 18% seen once. The sample is drawn from a study of T cells in Graves' hyperthyroidism and ophthalmopathy. PBMCs stemmed from around 10 ml fresh peripheral blood. General study results and limits: The blood repertoire included most of the expanded thyroid clonotypes above 0.001. A 13 V-J signature model discriminated ophthalmopathy versus stable hyperthyroidism. Model-based prediction identified ophthalmopathy a median approximately 6 months prior to its onset.

Sequencing was carried out using blood. This rearrangement joins TRBV6-2 or TRBV6-3 to TRBJ1-2; 11 positions agree with TRBD1. The sequence derives from a woman aged 40 to 50 with Graves' ophthalmopathy. The CDR3: CASRSLEDRGRFRNYGYTF. The CDR3 DNA reads TGTGCCAGCAGGAGCTTAGAGGACAGGGGGCGGTTTCGGAACTATGGCTACACCTTC.